These 19 T cell receptor beta chains were all obtained from the same sample, sequenced in a study of technical replicates of blood from several donors. The method was immunoSEQ multiplex PCR; TCRdb's version includes in-frame clones alone and lacks a portion of them. This table has about 62,000 clones, approximately 89% appearing once. Sequenced: PBMCs. Receptors originate from a human donor in good health. Some clones in this sample may be carry-over from other donors' samples.

This sequence joins TRBV7-8 and TRBJ2-7; 15 bases are shared with TRBD2. CDR3 length equals 20 residues. Trimming at V came to 4 bases and at J to 7 bases, leaving 20 bases not matched to a gene. Germline values: CDR1 SGHVS, CDR2 FQNEAQ. The CDR3 sequence is CASSSLPAGLAGGRESEQYF. The DNA of the CDR3 is TGTGCCAGCAGCTCCCTGCCCGCGGGACTAGCGGGAGGTCGGGAGTCGGAGCAGTACTTC.

The chain has TRBV29-1 and TRBJ2-7, with D possibly TRBD2 on 7 matching bases. The germline V gene encodes CDR1 SQVTM and CDR2 ANQGSEA. The CDR3 has 13 residues. Trimming shortened V by 4 bases and J by 3 bases, and 13 bases separated the two germline ends. Written as DNA, the CDR3 is TGCAGCGTTGTCGGGGGGCTTAGCTACGAGCAGTACTTC. This codes for CSVVGGLSYEQYF.

The J gene is TRBJ1-2, the V gene TRBV4-3; tentatively, D is TRBD1 (5 bases). The CDR3 sequence is 17 residues long. The V end was cut by 4 bases, the J end by 5 bases, with 23 bases between. Germline V gives CDR1 LGHNA, CDR2 YSLEER. CDR3 coding DNA: TGCGCCAGCAGCCCTAAAGTGCGGGTGGAGGGACTGTATGGCTACACCTTC. Translation: CASSPKVRVEGLYGYTF.

The chain recombines TRBV7-2 with TRBJ1-5; maybe TRBD1 (5 bases). Germline CDR1 and CDR2: SGHTA and FQGNSA. The V gene lost 4 bases and the J gene lost 7 bases, with 11 bases spanning the gap. This CDR3 has 13 residues. CDR3 in amino acids: CASSYKWGQPQHF. CDR3 sequence (DNA): TGTGCCAGCAGCTATAAGTGGGGCCAGCCCCAGCATTTT.

The rearrangement joins TRBV4-2 to TRBJ1-4; TRBD1 is a possible D gene (6 bases). The CDR3 is 18 amino acids. The V and J ends lost 0 bases and 7 bases respectively, with 21 bases between them. CDR1 and CDR2 from the germline V gene are LGHNA and YNFKEQ. The CDR3 coding sequence is TGTGCCAGCAGCCAAGAGATTCGCGTGGGGGCACCGTTTGAAAAACTGTTTTTT. It codes for CASSQEIRVGAPFEKLFF.

This clone turned up a few times. The rearrangement joins TRBV18 to TRBJ1-1, with D possibly TRBD1 on 6 matching bases. CDR1 and CDR2 from the germline V gene are KGHSH and LQKENI. The CDR3 extends over 13 amino acids. V was pared by 6 bases and J by 5 bases, with 13 bases between. The DNA of the CDR3 is TGTGCCAGCTCCCAAGGGGGACGAACTGAAGCTTTCTTT. The encoded protein is CASSQGGRTEAFF.

V gene TRBV19 combines with J gene TRBJ1-5; weak D call: TRBD1 (6 bases). There are 14 residues in the CDR3. V was pared by 11 bases and J by 6 bases, with 20 bases between. The V gene's germline CDR1 is LNHDA and CDR2 SQIVND (reference sequence). CDR3 nucleotides: TGTGCCTCAACTAGGGGGGGGGTAGTTCAGCCCCAGCATTTT. It is translated as CASTRGGVVQPQHF.

This clone was seen just once. The chain combines TRBV7-8 with TRBJ1-2, with 7 positions matching TRBD1. There are 16 residues in the CDR3. V trimming: 5 bases; J trimming: 8 bases; junction bases outside the gene matches: 17. Germline V gene lookup returns CDR1 SGHVS and CDR2 FQNEAQ. The CDR3 loop reads CASSNRAGRQGVGYTF. As DNA, the CDR3 is TGTGCCAGCAGCAACAGAGCGGGTCGACAGGGAGTCGGCTACACCTTC.

This chain joins TRBV5-6 and TRBJ2-7; 8 bases line up with TRBD1. Germline lookup yields CDR1 SGHDT and CDR2 YYEEEE. J was trimmed by 9 bases and V by 3 bases; bases with no gene match: 14. The CDR3 is made up of 15 amino acids. The CDR3 sequence: CASSSPGQGNWVQYF. DNA for the CDR3: TGTGCCAGCAGCTCTCCCGGACAGGGAAATTGGGTGCAGTACTTC.

The V gene is TRBV7-8, the J gene TRBJ1-2; D not certain. CDR3 length equals 13 residues. Per the germline V gene, CDR1 is SGHVS and CDR2 is FQNEAQ. V lost 3 bases and J 0 bases, leaving 5 bases between the germline ends. DNA of the CDR3: TGTGCCAGCAGCTTGTACACTAACTATGGCTACACCTTC. This gives the protein CASSLYTNYGYTF.

The rearrangement links TRBV5-1 to TRBJ2-5; D unclear. This CDR3 has 12 residues. Trimming stripped 0 bases from V and 5 bases from J, with 5 bases between. The germline CDR1 and CDR2 sequences are SGHRS and YFSETQ. CDR3 sequence reads: CASSLAQETQYF. CDR3 DNA: TGCGCCAGCAGCTTGGCTCAGGAGACCCAGTACTTC.

CDR3 nucleotides: TGTGCCAGCAGCCAGGCCTCCGGAGAGACCCAGTACTTC. Translation: CASSQASGETQYF. The J gene is TRBJ2-5, the V gene TRBV5-4, with D hard to call. This CDR3 is built from 13 residues. Trimming shortened V by 4 bases and J by 4 bases, and 11 bases separated the two germline ends. CDR1 and CDR2 from the germline V gene are SGHNT and YYREEE (reference sequence).

The V call is TRBV7-9, the J call TRBJ2-1, with TRBD2 matching over 10 bases. V shed 8 bases and J 10 bases; nucleotides not matched to a gene: 11. Germline V lookup: CDR1 SEHNR, CDR2 FQNEAQ (reference sequence). CDR3 length: 14 amino acids. Here the CDR3 reads CASDLAGAKPEQFF. CDR3 DNA sequence: TGTGCCAGCGATCTAGCGGGAGCCAAACCCGAGCAGTTCTTC.

The chain couples TRBV23-1 to TRBJ2-4; D is unclear. TRBV23-1 has ORF status, its function being uncertain. The CDR3 has 14 residues. Trimming removed 3 bases from V and 0 bases from J, with 6 bases in between. The CDR3 sequence is CASSQGRAKNIQYF. CDR3 DNA: TGCGCCAGCAGTCAGGGCAGAGCCAAAAACATTCAGTACTTC.

The chain has TRBV5-6 and TRBJ2-7, with a possible D match to TRBD1 (6 bases). With 2 bases removed from V and 9 bases from J, the gap between germline ends came to 21 bases. The CDR3 runs to 15 residues. The germline V gene has CDR1 SGHDT and CDR2 YYEEEE. CDR3 nucleotides: TGTGCCAGCAGCTTTCTATGGACAGAAATTTTGCCGCAGTACTTC. Encoded protein: CASSFLWTEILPQYF.

The chain has TRBV19 and TRBJ2-5; TRBD1 agrees at 8 bases. The CDR3 has 14 amino acids. Germline lookup yields CDR1 LNHDA and CDR2 SQIVND (reference sequence). V was clipped by 5 bases and J by 4 bases; unmatched bases: 6. Here the CDR3 reads CASSAQGAVETQYF. The CDR3 DNA reads as TGTGCCAGTAGTGCCCAGGGGGCCGTAGAGACCCAGTACTTC. The full variable domain, in which reference TRBV19 and TRBJ2-5 provide the parts outside the CDR3, is DGGITQSPKYLFRKEGQNVTLSCEQNLNHDAMYWYRQDPGQGLRLIYYSQIVNDFQKGDIAEGYSVSREKKESFPLTVTSAQKNPTAFYLCASSAQGAVETQYFGPGTRLLVL.

The chain has TRBV10-3 and TRBJ2-3; TRBD1 is a possible D gene (5 bases). The CDR3 sequence is 13 residues long. Germline CDR1 ENHRY, CDR2 SYGVKD. Deletions cut 4 bases from V and 4 bases from J, with 9 bases between. The CDR3 protein is CAISGAGPDTQYF. The CDR3 DNA reads TGTGCCATCAGTGGGGCAGGGCCAGATACGCAGTATTTT.

The chain carries TRBV6-6 and TRBJ1-3; 7 nucleotides line up with TRBD1. With V trimmed by 6 bases and J by 3 bases, 8 bases remained unmatched. This CDR3 contains 15 residues. Per germline, CDR1 MNHNY and CDR2 SVGAGI (reference sequence). CDR3 DNA sequence: TGTGCCAGCAGGGGGACAGTATCTCTTGGAAACACCATATATTTT. This gives the protein CASRGTVSLGNTIYF.

The genes are TRBV7-8 and TRBJ2-7; 9 positions agree with TRBD2. Trimming took 3 bases from V and 0 from J; bases not matched to a gene: 3. From germline, CDR1 is SGHVS and CDR2 FQNEAQ. This CDR3 contains 15 residues. The chain's CDR3 is CASSLFSGSSYEQYF. The CDR3 nucleotides read TGTGCCAGCAGCTTGTTTAGCGGGAGCTCCTACGAGCAGTACTTC.